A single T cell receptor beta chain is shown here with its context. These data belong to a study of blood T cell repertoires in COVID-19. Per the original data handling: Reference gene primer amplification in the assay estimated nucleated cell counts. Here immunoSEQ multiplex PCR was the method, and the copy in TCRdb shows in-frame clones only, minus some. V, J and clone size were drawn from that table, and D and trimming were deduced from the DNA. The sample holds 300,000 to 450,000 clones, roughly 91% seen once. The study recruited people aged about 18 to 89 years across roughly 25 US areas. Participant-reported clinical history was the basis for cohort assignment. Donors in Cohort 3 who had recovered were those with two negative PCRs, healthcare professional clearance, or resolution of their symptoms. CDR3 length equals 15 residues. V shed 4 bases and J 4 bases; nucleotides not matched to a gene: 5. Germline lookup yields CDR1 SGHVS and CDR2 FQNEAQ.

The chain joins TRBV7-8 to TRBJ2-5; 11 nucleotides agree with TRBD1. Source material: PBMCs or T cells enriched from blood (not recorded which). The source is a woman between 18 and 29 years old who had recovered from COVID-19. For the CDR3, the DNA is TGTGCCAGCAGCTCACTGGACAGGGGGCCAGAGACCCAGTACTTC. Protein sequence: CASSSLDRGPETQYF. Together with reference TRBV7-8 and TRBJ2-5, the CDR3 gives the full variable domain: GAGVSQSPRYKVAKRGQDVALRCDPISGHVSLFWYQQALGQGPEFLTYFQNEAQLDKSGLPSDRFFAERPEGSVSTLKIQRTQQEDSAVYLCASSSLDRGPETQYFGPGTRLLVL.